The 9 T cell receptor beta chains below all came from one sample that was sequenced in a study of cytomegalovirus exposure and HLA in healthy donors. Clones were sequenced by immunoSEQ multiplex PCR, and TCRdb holds only the in-frame ones, with some missing. The table records hundreds of thousands of clones, approximately 86% of them present only once. The sample taken for sequencing was PBMCs. The receptors were gathered from a woman aged 25 to 39 in good health and CMV-seropositive.

The V call is TRBV7-8, the J call TRBJ2-2, with D possibly matching TRBD2 (6 bases). With 1 base removed from V and 6 bases from J, the gap between germline ends came to 21 bases. The CDR3 has 18 residues. From germline, CDR1 is SGHVS and CDR2 FQNEAQ. CDR3 bases: TGTGCCAGCAGCTTAGGATCCTCCCGGCTAGCGAGGTCCGGGGAGCTGTTTTTT. It translates to CASSLGSSRLARSGELFF.

The CDR3 reads CASSLGGQYTGELFF. The CDR3 DNA reads as TGTGCCAGCAGCTTAGGGGGACAGTACACCGGGGAGCTGTTTTTT. The rearrangement uses TRBV7-6 and TRBJ2-2; 7 bases are a match to TRBD1. V was clipped by 1 base and J by 3 bases; unmatched bases: 2. The CDR3 runs 15 residues. Germline CDR1 and CDR2: SGHVS and FNYEAQ.

This chain uses TRBV6-1 with TRBJ2-2, with 8 bases lining up with TRBD2. Germline V gene data show CDR1 as MNHNS and CDR2 as SASEGT. V lost 0 bases, J lost 2 bases, and 5 bases stayed unmatched. This CDR3 spans 17 amino acids. CDR3 in DNA: TGTGCCAGCAGTGAAGCGTCGGGGGGGGCCAACACCGGGGAGCTGTTTTTT. Protein sequence: CASSEASGGANTGELFF.

The gene calls are TRBV4-2 and TRBJ1-5, with 12 positions matching TRBD1. Germline V gene lookup returns CDR1 LGHNA and CDR2 YNFKEQ. V dropped 3 bases and J dropped 6; count of bases not matched to a gene: 9. The CDR3 has 17 amino acids. The CDR3 sequence: CASSQGTGGFPSQPQHF. In DNA, the CDR3 is TGTGCCAGCAGCCAGGGGACAGGGGGCTTCCCAAGTCAGCCCCAGCATTTT.

V gene TRBV25-1 combines with J gene TRBJ2-1, with D tentatively TRBD2 (6 bases). In germline, CDR1 is MGHDK, CDR2 SYGVNS. The CDR3 sequence is 14 residues long. Between the trimmed V and J ends, which lost 0 bases and 6 bases, there was a span of 9 bases. The CDR3 protein is CASSEYGGFNEQFF. The DNA for the CDR3 is TGTGCCAGCAGTGAATATGGAGGGTTCAATGAGCAGTTCTTC.

This chain connects TRBV6-1 to TRBJ2-7, with 7 positions matching TRBD1. CDR1 is MNHNS, CDR2 SASEGT, per germline. CDR3 length: 17 residues. V gave up 4 bases and J gave up 3 bases; unmatched junction bases: 15. CDR3 loop: CASSGSYTGADNYEQYF. The CDR3 coding sequence is TGTGCCAGCAGTGGGTCGTACACAGGGGCGGACAACTACGAGCAGTACTTC.

V usage is TRBV9 and J usage is TRBJ2-3, with D tentatively TRBD2 (6 bases). The CDR3 runs to 15 residues. V lost 4 bases, J lost 2 bases, and 14 bases lay in between. Germline CDR1 SGDLS, CDR2 YYNGEE. The CDR3 DNA reads as TGTGCCAGCAGCAACCGGGACTTCTACACAGATACGCAGTATTTT. Its protein is CASSNRDFYTDTQYF.

V gene TRBV5-1 combines with J gene TRBJ1-2; TRBD1 matches 7 bases. V was pared by 0 bases and J by 4 bases, with 6 bases of the junction left unmatched. Germline V gene sequence: CDR1 SGHRS, CDR2 YFSETQ. There are 15 residues in the CDR3. Written as DNA, the CDR3 is TGCGCCAGCAGCTTGGGATATGGGGACAGCTATGGCTACACCTTC. It specifies CASSLGYGDSYGYTF. Together with reference TRBV5-1 and TRBJ1-2, the CDR3 gives the full variable domain: KAGVTQTPRYLIKTRGQQVTLSCSPISGHRSVSWYQQTPGQGLQFLFEYFSETQRNKGNFPGRFSGRQFSNSRSEMNVSTLELGDSALYLCASSLGYGDSYGYTFGSGTRLTVV.

The chain links TRBV10-2 to TRBJ2-1; 7 bases match TRBD1. Trimming cost V 3 bases and J 0 bases; bases outside gene matches: 5. This CDR3 region has 16 residues. CDR1 and CDR2 (germline): WSHSY, SAAADI. The CDR3 DNA follows: TGCGCCAGCAGTGAATCGGACAGGAGCTCCTACAATGAGCAGTTCTTC. It codes for CASSESDRSSYNEQFF.